This T cell receptor beta chain was recorded in a study of vaccination effects on CD4 cells after COVID-19. For the study at large: Vaccine administered to participants consisted of two doses of either BNT162b2 or mRNA-1273.

Comment on this clone: What it binds is not known.

Broader study findings: Among infection- and vaccine-induced clones, marked clonal contraction occurred late after vaccination. The study, lacking early post-infection timepoints, had few convalescent patients.

Clones were sequenced by immunoSEQ multiplex PCR, and TCRdb holds only the in-frame ones, with some missing. The table has about 41,000 clones, approximately 80% seen once. With the ViraFEST assay, the study expanded antigen-specific CD4+ T cells using viral peptide pools, then sequenced them. CD4+ T cell isolation took place after nine to eleven days of culture. According to the study, vaccine recipients showed no prior SARS-CoV-2 infection and negative nucleocapsid antibodies. Germline V CDR1 and CDR2: SEHNR, FQNEAQ (reference sequence). The CDR3 extends over 15 amino acids. The germline V and J ends were trimmed by 4 bases and 6 bases, with 15 bases remaining between them.

This sequence was found in a human donor who received a COVID-19 vaccine. The gene calls are TRBV7-9 and TRBJ2-2, with D tentatively TRBD2 (6 bases). This specimen consisted of CD4+ T cells from PBMCs cultured with HCoV-NL63 spike peptides, obtained before COVID-19 vaccination. CDR3 region: CASSSQTSSSGELFF. DNA for the CDR3: TGTGCCAGCAGCTCCCAGACTAGTTCCTCCGGGGAGCTGTTTTTT. Complete variable domain (other parts from reference TRBV7-9 and TRBJ2-2): DTGVSQNPRHKITKRGQNVTFRCDPISEHNRLYWYRQTLGQGPEFLTYFQNEAQLEKSRLLSDRFSAERPKGSFSTLEIQRTEQGDSAMYLCASSSQTSSSGELFFGEGSRLTVL.